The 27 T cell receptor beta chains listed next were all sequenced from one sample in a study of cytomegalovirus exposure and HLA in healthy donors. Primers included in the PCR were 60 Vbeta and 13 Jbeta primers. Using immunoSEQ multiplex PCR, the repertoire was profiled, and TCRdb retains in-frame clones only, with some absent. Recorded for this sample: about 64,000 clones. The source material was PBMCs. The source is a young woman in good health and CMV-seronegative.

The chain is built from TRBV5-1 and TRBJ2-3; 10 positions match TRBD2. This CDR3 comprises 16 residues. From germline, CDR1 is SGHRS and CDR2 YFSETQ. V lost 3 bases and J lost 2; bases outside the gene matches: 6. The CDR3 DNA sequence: TGCGCCAGCAGCTCCATCACTAGCGGGGCCACAGATACGCAGTATTTT. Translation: CASSSITSGATDTQYF.

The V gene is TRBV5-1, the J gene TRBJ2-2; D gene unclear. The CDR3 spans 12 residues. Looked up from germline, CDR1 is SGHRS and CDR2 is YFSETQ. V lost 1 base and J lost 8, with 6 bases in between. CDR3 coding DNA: TGCGCCAGCAGCTTGTATGTGGGGGAGCTGTTTTTT. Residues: CASSLYVGELFF.

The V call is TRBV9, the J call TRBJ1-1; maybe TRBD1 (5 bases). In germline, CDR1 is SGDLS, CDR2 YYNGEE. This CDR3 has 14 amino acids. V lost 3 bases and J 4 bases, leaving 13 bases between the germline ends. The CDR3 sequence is CASSAGTEGTEAFF. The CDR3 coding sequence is TGTGCCAGCAGCGCCGGGACGGAGGGCACTGAAGCTTTCTTT.

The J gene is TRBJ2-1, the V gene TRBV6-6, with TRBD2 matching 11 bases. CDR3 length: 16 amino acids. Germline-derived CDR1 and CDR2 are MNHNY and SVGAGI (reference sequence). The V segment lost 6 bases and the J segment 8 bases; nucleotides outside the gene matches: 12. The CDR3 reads CASSPVGSGGADEQFF. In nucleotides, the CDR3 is TGTGCCAGCAGCCCCGTCGGTAGCGGGGGGGCCGATGAGCAGTTCTTC.

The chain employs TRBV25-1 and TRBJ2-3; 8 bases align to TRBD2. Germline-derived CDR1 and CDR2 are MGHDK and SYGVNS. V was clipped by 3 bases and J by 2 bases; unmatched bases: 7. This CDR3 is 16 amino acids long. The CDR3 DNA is TGTGCCAGCAGTGATGACTTAGCGGGGAACACAGATACGCAGTATTTT. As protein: CASSDDLAGNTDTQYF. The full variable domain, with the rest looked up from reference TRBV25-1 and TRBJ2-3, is EADIYQTPRYLVIGTGKKITLECSQTMGHDKMYWYQQDPGMELHLIHYSYGVNSTEKGDLSSESTVSRIRTEHFPLTLESARPSHTSQYLCASSDDLAGNTDTQYFGPGTRLTVL.

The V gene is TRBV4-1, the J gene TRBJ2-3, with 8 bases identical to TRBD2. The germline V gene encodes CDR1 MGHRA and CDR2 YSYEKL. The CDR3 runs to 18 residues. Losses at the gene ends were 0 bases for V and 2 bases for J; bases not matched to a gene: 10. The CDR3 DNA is TGCGCCAGCAGCCAAGACCCTCTCCTAGCGGGCCTCACAGATACGCAGTATTTT. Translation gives CASSQDPLLAGLTDTQYF.

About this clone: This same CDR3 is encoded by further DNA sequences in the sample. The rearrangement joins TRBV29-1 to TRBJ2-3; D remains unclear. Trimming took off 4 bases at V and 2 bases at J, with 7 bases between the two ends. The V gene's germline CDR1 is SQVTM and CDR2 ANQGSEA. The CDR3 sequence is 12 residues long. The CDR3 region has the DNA TGCAGCGTTGGAGGCTTCACAGATACGCAGTATTTT. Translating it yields CSVGGFTDTQYF.

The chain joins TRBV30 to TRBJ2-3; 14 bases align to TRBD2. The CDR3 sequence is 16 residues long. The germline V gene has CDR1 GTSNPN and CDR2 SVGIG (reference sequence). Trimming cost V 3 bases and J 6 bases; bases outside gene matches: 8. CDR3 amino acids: CAWRTLGLAGVDTQYF. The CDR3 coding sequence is TGTGCCTGGAGGACTCTGGGACTAGCGGGAGTTGATACGCAGTATTTT.

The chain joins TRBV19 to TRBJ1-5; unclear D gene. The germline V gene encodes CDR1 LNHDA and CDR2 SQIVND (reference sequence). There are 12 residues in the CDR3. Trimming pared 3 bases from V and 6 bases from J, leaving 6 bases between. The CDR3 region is CASSMFGQPQHF. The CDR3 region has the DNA TGTGCCAGTAGTATGTTCGGTCAGCCCCAGCATTTT.

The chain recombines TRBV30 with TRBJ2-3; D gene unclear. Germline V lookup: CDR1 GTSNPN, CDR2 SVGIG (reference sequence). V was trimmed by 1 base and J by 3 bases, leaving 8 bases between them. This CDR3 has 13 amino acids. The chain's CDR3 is CAWSAISTDTQYF. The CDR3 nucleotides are TGTGCCTGGAGTGCTATATCGACAGATACGCAGTATTTT.

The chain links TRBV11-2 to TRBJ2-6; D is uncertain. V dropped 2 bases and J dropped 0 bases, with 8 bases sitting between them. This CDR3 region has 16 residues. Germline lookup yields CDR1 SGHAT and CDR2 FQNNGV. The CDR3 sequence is CASSLPVISGANVLTF. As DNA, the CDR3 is TGTGCCAGCAGCTTACCCGTTATCTCTGGGGCCAACGTCCTGACTTTC.

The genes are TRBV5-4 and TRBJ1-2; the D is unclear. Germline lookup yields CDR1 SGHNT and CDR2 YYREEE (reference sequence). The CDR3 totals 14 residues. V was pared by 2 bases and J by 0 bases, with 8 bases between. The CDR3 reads CASSFSRANYGYTF. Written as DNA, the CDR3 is TGTGCCAGCAGCTTTTCGCGAGCTAACTATGGCTACACCTTC.

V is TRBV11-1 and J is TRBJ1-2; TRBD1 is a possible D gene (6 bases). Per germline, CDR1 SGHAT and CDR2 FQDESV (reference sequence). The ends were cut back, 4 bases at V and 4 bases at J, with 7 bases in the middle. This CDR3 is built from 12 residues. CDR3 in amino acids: CASSSRGYGYTF. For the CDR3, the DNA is TGTGCCAGCAGCTCCAGGGGCTATGGCTACACCTTC.

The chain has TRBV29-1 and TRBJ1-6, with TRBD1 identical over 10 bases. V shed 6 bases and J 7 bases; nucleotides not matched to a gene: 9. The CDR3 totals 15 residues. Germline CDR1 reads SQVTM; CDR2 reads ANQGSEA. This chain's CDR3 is CSVATGGARNSPLHF. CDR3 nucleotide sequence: TGCAGCGTCGCGACAGGGGGCGCCAGGAATTCACCCCTCCACTTT.

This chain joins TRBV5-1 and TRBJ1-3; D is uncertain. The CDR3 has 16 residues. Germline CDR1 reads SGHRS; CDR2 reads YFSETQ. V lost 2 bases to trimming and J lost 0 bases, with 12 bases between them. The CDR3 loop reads CASSLTNADSGNTIYF. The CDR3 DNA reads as TGCGCCAGCAGCTTAACAAACGCCGACTCTGGAAACACCATATATTTT.

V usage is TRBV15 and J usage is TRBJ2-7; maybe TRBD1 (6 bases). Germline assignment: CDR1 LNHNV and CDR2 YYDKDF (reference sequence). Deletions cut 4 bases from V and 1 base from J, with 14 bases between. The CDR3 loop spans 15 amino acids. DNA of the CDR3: TGTGCCACCAGCACGGGACACGAGTATTCCTACGAGCAGTACTTC. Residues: CATSTGHEYSYEQYF.

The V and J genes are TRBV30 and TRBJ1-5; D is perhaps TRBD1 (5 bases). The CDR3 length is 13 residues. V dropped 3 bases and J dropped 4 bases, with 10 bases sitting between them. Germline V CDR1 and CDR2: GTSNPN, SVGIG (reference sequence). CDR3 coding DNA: TGTGCCTGGAGAATGGGGGGGAATCAGCCCCAGCATTTT. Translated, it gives CAWRMGGNQPQHF.

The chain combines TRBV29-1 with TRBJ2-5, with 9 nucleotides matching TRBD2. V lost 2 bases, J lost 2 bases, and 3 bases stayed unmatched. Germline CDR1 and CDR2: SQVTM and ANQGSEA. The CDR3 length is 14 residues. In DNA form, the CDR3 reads TGCAGCGTTGAACTAGCGGGGTTTCAAGAGACCCAGTACTTC. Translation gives CSVELAGFQETQYF.

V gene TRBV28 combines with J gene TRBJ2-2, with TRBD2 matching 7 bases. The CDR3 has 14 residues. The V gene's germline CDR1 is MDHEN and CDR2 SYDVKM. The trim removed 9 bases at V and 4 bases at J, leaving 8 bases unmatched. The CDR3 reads CASGEGILTGELFF. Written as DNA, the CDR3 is TGTGCCAGTGGGGAGGGGATACTCACCGGGGAGCTGTTTTTT.

CDR3 amino acids: CAWIQRLYGYTF. DNA for the CDR3: TGTGCCTGGATCCAGAGGCTCTATGGCTACACCTTC. The chain recombines TRBV30 with TRBJ1-2; D is ambiguous. The CDR3 is made up of 12 amino acids. Germline CDR1 reads GTSNPN; CDR2 reads SVGIG (reference sequence). Trimming removed 4 bases at V and 4 bases at J, with 10 bases between.

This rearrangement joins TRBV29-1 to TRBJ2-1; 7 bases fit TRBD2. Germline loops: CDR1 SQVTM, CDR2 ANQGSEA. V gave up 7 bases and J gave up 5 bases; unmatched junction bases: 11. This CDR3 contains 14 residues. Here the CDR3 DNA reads TGCAGCGCCAGACGCGGGGGAGACCACAATGAGCAGTTCTTC. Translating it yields CSARRGGDHNEQFF.

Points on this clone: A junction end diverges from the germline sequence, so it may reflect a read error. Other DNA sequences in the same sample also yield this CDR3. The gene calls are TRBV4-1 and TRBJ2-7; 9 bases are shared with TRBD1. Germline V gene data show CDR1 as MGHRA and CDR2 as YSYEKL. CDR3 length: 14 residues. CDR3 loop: CASSQVGQGYEQYF. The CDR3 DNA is TGTGCCAGCAGCCAAGTGGGACAGGGCTACGAGCAGTACTTC.

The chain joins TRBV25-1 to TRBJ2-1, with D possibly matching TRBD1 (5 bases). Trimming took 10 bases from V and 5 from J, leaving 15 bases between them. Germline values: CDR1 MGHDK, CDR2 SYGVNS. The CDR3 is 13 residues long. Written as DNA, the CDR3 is TGTGCCATCTCGGACAAGACTCACAATGAGCAGTTCTTC. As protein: CAISDKTHNEQFF.

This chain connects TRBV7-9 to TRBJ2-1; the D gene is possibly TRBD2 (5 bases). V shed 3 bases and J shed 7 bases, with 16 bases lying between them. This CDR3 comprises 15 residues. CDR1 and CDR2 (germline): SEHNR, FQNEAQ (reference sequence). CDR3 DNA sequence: TGTGCCAGCAGCTTCTATAGAGGGAGTTCTAATGAGCAGTTCTTC. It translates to CASSFYRGSSNEQFF.

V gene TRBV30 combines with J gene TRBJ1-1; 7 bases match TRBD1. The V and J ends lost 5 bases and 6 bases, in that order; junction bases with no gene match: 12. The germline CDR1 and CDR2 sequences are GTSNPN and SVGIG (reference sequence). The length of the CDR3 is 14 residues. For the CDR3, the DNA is TGTGCCTGGGCGGTCTCCCCCAGGGGGGCTGAAGCTTTCTTT. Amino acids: CAWAVSPRGAEAFF.

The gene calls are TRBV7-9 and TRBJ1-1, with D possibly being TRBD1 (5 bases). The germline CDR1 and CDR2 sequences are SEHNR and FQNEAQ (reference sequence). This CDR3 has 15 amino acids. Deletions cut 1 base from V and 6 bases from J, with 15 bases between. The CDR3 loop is CASSLVGVFSSEAFF. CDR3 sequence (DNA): TGTGCCAGCAGCTTAGTAGGGGTTTTTTCCTCTGAAGCTTTCTTT.

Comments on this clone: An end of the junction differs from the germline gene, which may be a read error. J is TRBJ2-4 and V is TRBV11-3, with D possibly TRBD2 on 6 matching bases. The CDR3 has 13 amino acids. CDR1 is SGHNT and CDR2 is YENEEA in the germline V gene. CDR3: CASSIREENIQYF. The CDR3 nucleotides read TGTGCCAGCAGCATCAGGGAGGAGAACATTCAATACTTC. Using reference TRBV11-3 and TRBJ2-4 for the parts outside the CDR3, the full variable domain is EAGVVQSPRYKIIEKKQPVAFWCNPISGHNTLYWYLQNLGQGPELLIRYENEEAVDDSQLPKDRFSAERLKGVDSTLKIQPAELGDSAVYLCASSIREENIQYFGAGTRLSVL.